The next 9 T cell receptor beta chains were all read from a single sample in a study of T cell clonotyping in hematopoietic cell transplantation (dated by TCRdb to about 2021). The library was built by means of the immunoSEQ multiplex PCR assay. This is the immuneACCESS table as TCRdb keeps it, with only in-frame sequences that have V and J called. A part of the clones is gone; compared with another copy, unresolved V genes explain less than half, and the rest is unexplained. The sample profile shows about 4,800 clones; 80% to 95% of them were found once. The ten largest clones take up around 5% of the sample. Sequencing input: peripheral blood mononuclear cells. The receptors shown here come from a man aged 35 to 55 in good health. Some clones in this sample may be carry-over from other donors' samples.

The CDR3 sequence: CASSLDVGLDSNEQFF. The CDR3 DNA sequence: TGTGCCAGCAGCTTAGATGTCGGACTAGATTCCAATGAGCAGTTCTTC. V and J are TRBV7-2 and TRBJ2-1; 7 bases line up with TRBD2. After removal of 1 base from V and 6 bases from J, the junction contained 9 bases not matched to a gene. CDR1 is SGHTA and CDR2 is FQGNSA in the germline V gene. The CDR3 extends over 16 amino acids. Full variable domain (missing parts from reference TRBV7-2 and TRBJ2-1): GAGVSQSPSNKVTEKGKDVELRCDPISGHTALYWYRQSLGQGLEFLIYFQGNSAPDKSGLPSDRFSAERTGGSVSTLTIQRTQQEDSAVYLCASSLDVGLDSNEQFFGPGTRLTVL.

The chain carries TRBV5-1 and TRBJ2-5, with 8 bases fitting TRBD2. Germline V CDR1 and CDR2: SGHRS, YFSETQ. There are 15 residues in the CDR3. J gave up 2 bases and V 3 bases, and 6 bases lay outside the gene matches. This chain's CDR3 is CASSSGGTLQETQYF. As DNA, the CDR3 is TGCGCCAGCAGCTCGGGAGGGACACTACAAGAGACCCAGTACTTC.

The V gene is TRBV5-1, the J gene TRBJ1-1, with D hard to call. This CDR3 contains 14 residues. Germline V CDR1 and CDR2: SGHRS, YFSETQ. Trimming pared 4 bases from V and 4 bases from J, leaving 14 bases between. CDR3 amino acids: CASSVEAGITEAFF. DNA of the CDR3: TGCGCCAGCAGCGTGGAAGCGGGGATCACTGAAGCTTTCTTT.

This clone has just one count. This chain uses TRBV4-3 with TRBJ1-1; D not resolved. This CDR3 has 19 amino acids. Germline CDR1 and CDR2: LGHNA and YSLEER. The V and J ends lost 0 bases and 0 bases respectively, with 20 bases between them. For the CDR3, the DNA is TGCGCCAGCAGCCAAGATCTCCAGCACGGTATCTCCTTGAACACTGAAGCTTTCTTT. As protein: CASSQDLQHGISLNTEAFF.

The chain links TRBV6-1 to TRBJ1-5, with D uncertain. Germline loops: CDR1 MNHNS, CDR2 SASEGT. V shed 6 bases and J shed 0 bases, with 12 bases lying between them. The CDR3 is 15 amino acids. This CDR3 reads CASSLDIYSNQPQHF. The CDR3 DNA follows: TGTGCCAGCAGCCTCGACATATATAGCAATCAGCCCCAGCATTTT.

This clone has just one count. This chain uses TRBV6-1 with TRBJ2-5; 10 nucleotides match TRBD2. Looked up from germline, CDR1 is MNHNS and CDR2 is SASEGT. The V gene end was trimmed by 3 bases and the J gene end by 4 bases; junction bases not matched to a gene: 5. The CDR3 contains 15 residues. CDR3 DNA sequence: TGTGCCAGCAGTGAGGTTAGCGGGGGGCCAGAGACCCAGTACTTC. Protein product: CASSEVSGGPETQYF.

The chain joins TRBV11-2 to TRBJ2-3; TRBD2 agrees at 12 bases. Germline V gene data show CDR1 as SGHAT and CDR2 as FQNNGV. With 3 bases clipped from V and 5 bases from J, the junction kept 9 bases outside the gene matches. The CDR3 is made up of 17 amino acids. CDR3 protein: CASSFLYRLAGVDTQYF. For the CDR3, the DNA is TGTGCCAGCAGCTTCCTTTACCGACTAGCGGGAGTAGATACGCAGTATTTT.

Concerning this clone itself: One junction end disagrees with the germline gene, perhaps due to a read error. This chain links TRBV7-7 with TRBJ1-1; D is unresolved. The germline CDR1 and CDR2 sequences are SSHAT and FNYEAQ (reference sequence). The CDR3 sequence is 14 residues long. In DNA, the CDR3 is TGTGCTAGCAAACCGTTAGGTCTGGGGACTGAAGCTTTCTTT. Translated, it gives CASKPLGLGTEAFF.

The rearrangement links TRBV28 to TRBJ1-2, with 7 positions matching TRBD1. Trimming took 6 bases from V and 2 from J; bases not matched to a gene: 6. Per germline, CDR1 MDHEN and CDR2 SYDVKM. The CDR3 consists of 14 residues. The CDR3 is CASSYRGRNYGYTF. The CDR3 DNA reads TGTGCCAGCAGCTACAGGGGAAGGAACTATGGCTACACCTTC.